One and the same sample provided the 18 T cell receptor beta chains below, sequenced in a study of T-cell memory formation after mild COVID-19. TCRdb independently ran MiXCR on the 5' RACE reads; one entry per CDR3 protein. Here the sample spans approximately 88,000 distinct CDR3 sequences, roughly 25% being singletons. The sample was PBMCs or a T cell subset sorted from them (not recorded which). The receptors shown here come from a man aged 18 to 30 who had mild COVID-19 (a few samples of this study predate the infection). Cell type and time point are not known.

The chain uses TRBV4-2 and TRBJ2-5; TRBD2 matches at 10 bases. This CDR3 contains 18 residues. Trimming took 1 base from V and 3 from J; bases not matched to a gene: 11. Germline values: CDR1 LGHNA, CDR2 YNFKEQ. The CDR3 loop is CASSQASPILAGEETQYF. DNA for the CDR3: TGTGCCAGCAGCCAAGCCTCCCCGATTCTAGCGGGGGAAGAGACCCAGTACTTC.

The sample holds a few counts of this clonotype. The J gene is TRBJ1-1, the V gene TRBV6-1; TRBD1 might be the D (6 bases). CDR1 MNHNS and CDR2 SASEGT come from the germline V gene. This CDR3 has 12 residues. V lost 5 bases, J lost 7 bases, and 11 bases lay in between. The CDR3 coding sequence is TGTGCCAGCAGTAACGGACAGATTGAAGCTTTCTTT. It translates to CASSNGQIEAFF.

This clonotype was counted a few times. The chain carries TRBV6-1 and TRBJ2-3, with 8 bases fitting TRBD1. V lost 6 bases, J lost 3 bases, and 5 bases stayed unmatched. This CDR3 has 14 residues. Germline-derived CDR1 and CDR2 are MNHNS and SASEGT. The CDR3 loop reads CASRAGGATDTQYF. The CDR3 region has the DNA TGTGCCAGCAGAGCAGGGGGCGCGACAGATACGCAGTATTTT.

This clonotype was seen repeatedly, ten times or more. J is TRBJ2-7 and V is TRBV5-1; D may be TRBD2 (6 bases). Germline V gene data show CDR1 as SGHRS and CDR2 as YFSETQ. This CDR3 has 14 amino acids. The ends were cut back, 0 bases at V and 2 bases at J, with 9 bases in the middle. The CDR3 spells CASSLGWGAYEQYF. The CDR3, as DNA: TGCGCCAGCAGCTTGGGATGGGGGGCCTACGAGCAGTACTTC.

This clonotype occurred a few times. The chain is built from TRBV7-9 and TRBJ2-5, with a weak D call TRBD2 (5 bases). Trimming took 2 bases from V and 5 from J, leaving 21 bases between them. This CDR3 is built from 17 residues. Germline loops: CDR1 SEHNR, CDR2 FQNEAQ (reference sequence). Here the CDR3 reads CASSLYRLVAERETQYF. The CDR3 DNA follows: TGTGCCAGCAGCTTATACCGGTTGGTAGCCGAGCGGGAGACCCAGTACTTC.

The genes are TRBV7-9 and TRBJ2-3; possible D gene TRBD2, 5 bases. The CDR3 length is 13 residues. The germline V gene has CDR1 SEHNR and CDR2 FQNEAQ (reference sequence). The germline V and J ends were trimmed by 4 bases and 9 bases, with 14 bases remaining between them. The CDR3 sequence: CASSSRTETTQYF. CDR3 bases: TGTGCCAGCAGCTCCCGGACTGAAACGACGCAGTATTTT.

V is TRBV7-6 and J is TRBJ2-7; D possibly corresponds to TRBD2 (6 bases). Germline V gives CDR1 SGHVS, CDR2 FNYEAQ. Trimming removed 5 bases from V and 4 bases from J, with 18 bases in between. This CDR3 spans 15 amino acids. The CDR3 DNA follows: TGTGCCAGCAGCCCCATGGGGACGGGGGAATACGAGCAGTACTTC. As protein: CASSPMGTGEYEQYF.

This clonotype was picked up a small number of times. V is TRBV14 and J is TRBJ2-7; D uncertain. The V end lost 4 bases, the J end lost 2 bases, and 6 bases lay between the germline ends. Per the germline V gene, CDR1 is SGHDN and CDR2 is FVKESK. CDR3 length equals 12 residues. The CDR3, as DNA: TGTGCCAGCAGCCCACAGACCTACGAGCAGTACTTC. Translation: CASSPQTYEQYF.

In this sample, this clonotype turned up a few times. The CDR3 sequence is CASSLEGYEQYV. CDR3 sequence (DNA): TGCGCCAGCAGCTTGGAAGGCTACGAGCAGTACGTC. The chain links TRBV5-1 to TRBJ2-7; D is ambiguous. Trimming pared 0 bases from V and 3 bases from J, leaving 4 bases between. Looked up from germline, CDR1 is SGHRS and CDR2 is YFSETQ. The CDR3 has 12 amino acids.

This clonotype has just a few counts. This chain uses TRBV5-1 with TRBJ1-4; D is unresolved. Germline-derived CDR1 and CDR2 are SGHRS and YFSETQ. The CDR3 spans 12 residues. Trimming stripped 3 bases from V and 12 bases from J, with 12 bases between. CDR3: CASSSGFGELFF. DNA for the CDR3: TGCGCCAGCAGCTCCGGATTTGGGGAACTGTTTTTT.

This clonotype was detected a few times. The chain couples TRBV25-1 to TRBJ2-7; D possibly uses TRBD1 or TRBD2 (6 bases each). Per germline, CDR1 MGHDK and CDR2 SYGVNS. CDR3 length: 11 amino acids. With 4 bases removed from V and 10 bases from J, the gap between germline ends came to 11 bases. The CDR3 region has the DNA TGTGCCAGCAGTGTCGGGGGCGAACAGTACGTC. Its translation: CASSVGGEQYV.

Only a few counts were recorded for this clonotype. The chain is built from TRBV6-5 and TRBJ2-7, with D possibly TRBD2 on 7 matching bases. Germline V gene data show CDR1 as MNHEY and CDR2 as SVGAGI. The CDR3 totals 14 residues. V was pared by 0 bases and J by 6 bases, with 12 bases between. Here the CDR3 reads CASSYSGGLGEQYF. The DNA of the CDR3 is TGTGCCAGCAGTTACTCCGGGGGGCTGGGCGAGCAGTACTTC.

The rearrangement uses TRBV5-1 and TRBJ2-3; perhaps TRBD1 as D (5 bases). The CDR3 is made up of 16 amino acids. Germline loops: CDR1 SGHRS, CDR2 YFSETQ. Deletions cut 4 bases from V and 1 base from J, with 16 bases between. The CDR3 sequence: CASSPEYPRGTDTQYF. The CDR3, as DNA: TGCGCCAGCAGCCCAGAGTATCCCAGGGGCACAGATACGCAGTATTTT.

This clonotype was recorded a few times. The chain recombines TRBV4-1 with TRBJ2-2, with D maybe TRBD2 (5 bases). CDR1 and CDR2 from the germline V gene are MGHRA and YSYEKL. The CDR3 has 15 residues. Trimming removed 4 bases at V and 3 bases at J, with 12 bases between. CDR3 DNA: TGCGCCAGCAGCCGCCCCGGACTTGACACCGGGGAGCTGTTTTTT. Protein sequence: CASSRPGLDTGELFF.

This chain joins TRBV18 and TRBJ2-3; 11 bases match TRBD2. Germline V gene lookup returns CDR1 KGHSH and CDR2 LQKENI. The CDR3 covers 20 residues. V was clipped by 3 bases and J by 3 bases; unmatched bases: 17. CDR3 coding DNA: TGTGCCAGCTCACCCCCAGGAGTGGCCCTGACTAGCGGGGAAACAGATACGCAGTATTTT. It is translated as CASSPPGVALTSGETDTQYF. The complete variable domain, with remaining parts taken from reference TRBV18 and TRBJ2-3, reads NAGVMQNPRHLVRRRGQEARLRCSPMKGHSHVYWYRQLPEEGLKFMVYLQKENIIDESGMPKERFSAEFPKEGPSILRIQQVVRGDSAAYFCASSPPGVALTSGETDTQYFGPGTRLTVL.

The chain joins TRBV29-1 to TRBJ2-7; 10 bases map to TRBD1. Germline-derived CDR1 and CDR2 are SQVTM and ANQGSEA. Trimming cost V 4 bases and J 4 bases; bases outside gene matches: 4. CDR3 size: 13 residues. The CDR3 region is CSVARTGGYEQYF. The DNA for the CDR3 is TGCAGCGTTGCCCGGACAGGGGGTTACGAGCAGTACTTC.

This clonotype was counted between two and nine times. The chain links TRBV5-5 to TRBJ2-5; D ambiguous. V gave up 4 bases and J gave up 1 base, with 8 bases separating them. There are 13 residues in the CDR3. The germline V gene has CDR1 SGHKS and CDR2 YYEKEE (reference sequence). The chain's CDR3 is CASSTDLQETQYF. The CDR3 DNA reads as TGTGCCAGCAGCACGGACCTCCAAGAGACCCAGTACTTC.

This chain links TRBV12-3 or TRBV12-4 with TRBJ2-3; 7 nucleotides match TRBD2. The ends lost 4 bases at V and 2 bases at J; junction bases unmatched: 3. The CDR3 has 14 residues. This CDR3 reads CASSSTSATDTQYF. CDR3 bases: TGTGCCAGCAGTTCTACTAGCGCCACAGATACGCAGTATTTT.